Below are 9 T cell receptor beta chains sequenced from a single sample in a study of cytomegalovirus exposure and HLA in healthy donors. 13 Jbeta primers and 60 Vbeta primers were used for the PCR. This table comes from immunoSEQ multiplex PCR, and its TCRdb copy is limited to in-frame clones, with some not included. Counted here are under 200,000 clones, roughly 79% occurring once; the ten biggest clones make up roughly 1.9%. Specimen: PBMCs. These receptors were obtained from a woman aged 25 to 39 in good health and CMV-seropositive.

This clone was detected only a few times. The chain couples TRBV6-5 to TRBJ1-1, with 7 bases identical to TRBD1. Per germline, CDR1 MNHEY and CDR2 SVGAGI. This CDR3 comprises 12 residues. With V trimmed by 10 bases and J by 5 bases, 7 bases remained unmatched. In nucleotides, the CDR3 is TGTGCCACCCTACAGGGGAGGACTGAAGCTTTCTTT. This encodes CATLQGRTEAFF.

The chain joins TRBV19 to TRBJ2-3; maybe TRBD2 (5 bases). Germline V gene lookup returns CDR1 LNHDA and CDR2 SQIVND (reference sequence). The CDR3 covers 15 residues. Trimming shortened V by 7 bases and J by 2 bases, and 16 bases separated the two germline ends. This chain's CDR3 is CASTPKAGITDTQYF. The CDR3, as DNA: TGTGCCAGTACCCCAAAGGCCGGGATCACAGATACGCAGTATTTT.

This clone was observed a few times. The J gene is TRBJ1-5, the V gene TRBV7-2; TRBD1 matches at 7 bases. Germline CDR1 is SGHTA and CDR2 is FQGNSA. V gave up 5 bases and J gave up 3 bases; unmatched junction bases: 4. There are 14 residues in the CDR3. This CDR3 reads CASSPTGNNQPQHF. DNA for the CDR3: TGTGCCAGCAGCCCGACAGGGAACAATCAGCCCCAGCATTTT.

V and J are TRBV6-5 and TRBJ2-3; TRBD2 agrees at 7 bases. Germline CDR1 and CDR2: MNHEY and SVGAGI. The length of the CDR3 is 16 residues. The V and J ends lost 4 bases and 2 bases, in that order; junction bases with no gene match: 9. The CDR3 here is CASSLAAGSFTDTQYF. CDR3 nucleotide sequence: TGTGCCAGCAGTTTAGCAGCGGGGTCCTTCACAGATACGCAGTATTTT.

V usage is TRBV27 and J usage is TRBJ2-1, with D possibly being TRBD2 (6 bases). Germline V CDR1 and CDR2: MNHEY, SMNVEV (reference sequence). The V gene lost 3 bases and the J gene lost 9 bases, with 9 bases spanning the gap. The CDR3 sequence is 12 residues long. The CDR3 sequence is CASSFGGGEQFF. The CDR3 DNA reads as TGTGCCAGCAGTTTCGGGGGTGGTGAGCAGTTCTTC.

V gene TRBV5-1 combines with J gene TRBJ2-1; D might be TRBD2 (6 bases). V was clipped by 0 bases and J by 0 bases, with 10 bases between them. CDR3 length equals 16 residues. In germline, CDR1 is SGHRS, CDR2 YFSETQ. DNA for the CDR3: TGCGCCAGCAGCTTGGAAGGGAGGAGCTCCTACAATGAGCAGTTCTTC. It specifies CASSLEGRSSYNEQFF.

V and J are TRBV6-5 and TRBJ1-2; D call uncertain. V was cut by 6 bases and J by 3 bases, with 11 bases left in between. The CDR3 consists of 13 residues. Per the germline V gene, CDR1 is MNHEY and CDR2 is SVGAGI. For the CDR3, the DNA is TGTGCCAGCAGCCCAAGTGCGTACTATGGCTACACCTTC. Translated, it gives CASSPSAYYGYTF.

DNA for the CDR3: TGTGCCAGCAGCTTGGCCGGGACAGGGACTAATGAAAAACTGTTTTTT. Translation: CASSLAGTGTNEKLFF. The J gene is TRBJ1-4, the V gene TRBV5-8; 9 bases line up with TRBD1. The CDR3 length is 16 residues. Germline CDR1 SGHTS, CDR2 YDEGEE. V shed 0 bases, J shed 2 bases, and the junction held 2 bases outside the gene matches.

The chain is built from TRBV5-1 and TRBJ1-2; D gene unclear. From germline, CDR1 is SGHRS and CDR2 YFSETQ. The length of the CDR3 is 13 residues. The V gene lost 4 bases and the J gene lost 6 bases, with 13 bases spanning the gap. In DNA form, the CDR3 reads TGCGCCAGCAGCCTGGGTATCGGAGATGGCTACACCTTC. Residues: CASSLGIGDGYTF.